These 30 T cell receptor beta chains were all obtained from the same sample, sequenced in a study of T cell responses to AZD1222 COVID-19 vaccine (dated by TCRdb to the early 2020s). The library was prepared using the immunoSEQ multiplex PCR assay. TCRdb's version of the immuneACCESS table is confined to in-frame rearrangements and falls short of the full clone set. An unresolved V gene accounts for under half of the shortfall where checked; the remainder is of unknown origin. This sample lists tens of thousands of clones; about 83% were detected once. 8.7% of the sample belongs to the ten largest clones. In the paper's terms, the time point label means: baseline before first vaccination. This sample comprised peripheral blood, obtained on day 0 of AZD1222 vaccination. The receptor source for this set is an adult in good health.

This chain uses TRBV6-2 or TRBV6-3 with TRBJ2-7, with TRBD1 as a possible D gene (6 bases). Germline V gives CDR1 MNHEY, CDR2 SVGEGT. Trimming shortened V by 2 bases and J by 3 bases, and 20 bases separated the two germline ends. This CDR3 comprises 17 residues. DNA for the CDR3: TGTGCCAGCAGTTACGAAAATCAGGGGCTTGTAGGCTACGAGCAGTACTTC. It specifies CASSYENQGLVGYEQYF.

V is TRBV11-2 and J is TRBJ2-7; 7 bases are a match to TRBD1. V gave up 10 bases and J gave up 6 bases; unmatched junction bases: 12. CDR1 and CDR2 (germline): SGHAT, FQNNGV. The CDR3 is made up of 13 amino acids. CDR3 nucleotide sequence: TGTGCCAACTCCCGAGACAGGGAGCGCGAGCAGTACTTC. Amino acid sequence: CANSRDREREQYF.

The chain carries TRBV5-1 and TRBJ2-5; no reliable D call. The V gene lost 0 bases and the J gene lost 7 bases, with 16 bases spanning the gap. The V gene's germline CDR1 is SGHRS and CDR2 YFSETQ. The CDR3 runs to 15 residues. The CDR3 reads CASSLEFGLVRTQYF. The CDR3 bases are TGCGCCAGCAGCTTGGAATTTGGCCTAGTCCGGACCCAGTACTTC. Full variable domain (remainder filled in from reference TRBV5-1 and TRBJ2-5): KAGVTQTPRYLIKTRGQQVTLSCSPISGHRSVSWYQQTPGQGLQFLFEYFSETQRNKGNFPGRFSGRQFSNSRSEMNVSTLELGDSALYLCASSLEFGLVRTQYFGPGTRLLVL.

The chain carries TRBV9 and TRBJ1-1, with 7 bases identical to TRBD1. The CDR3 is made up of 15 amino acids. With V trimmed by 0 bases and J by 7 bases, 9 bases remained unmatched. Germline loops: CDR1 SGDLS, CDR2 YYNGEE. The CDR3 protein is CASSVGAWTGGEAFF. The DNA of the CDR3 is TGTGCCAGCAGCGTAGGGGCCTGGACAGGAGGTGAAGCTTTCTTT.

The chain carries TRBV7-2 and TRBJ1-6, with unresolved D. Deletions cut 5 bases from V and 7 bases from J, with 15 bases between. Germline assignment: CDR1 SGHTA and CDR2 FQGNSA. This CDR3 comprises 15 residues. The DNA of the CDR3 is TGTGCCAGCAGCGTGATTTGGGCGGCAAATTCACCCCTCCACTTT. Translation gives CASSVIWAANSPLHF.

CDR3 in amino acids: CAWSVRGSQPQHF. The CDR3, as DNA: TGTGCCTGGAGTGTTAGGGGGAGTCAGCCCCAGCATTTT. The chain recombines TRBV30 with TRBJ1-5; tentatively, D is TRBD1 (6 bases). Germline lookup yields CDR1 GTSNPN and CDR2 SVGIG (reference sequence). The ends were cut back, 0 bases at V and 6 bases at J, with 9 bases in the middle. This CDR3 spans 13 amino acids. Full variable domain (outside the CDR3, taken from reference TRBV30 and TRBJ1-5): SQTIHQWPATLVQPVGSPLSLECTVEGTSNPNLYWYRQAAGRGLQLLFYSVGIGQISSEVPQNLSASRPQDRQFILSSKKLLLSDSGFYLCAWSVRGSQPQHFGDGTRLSIL.

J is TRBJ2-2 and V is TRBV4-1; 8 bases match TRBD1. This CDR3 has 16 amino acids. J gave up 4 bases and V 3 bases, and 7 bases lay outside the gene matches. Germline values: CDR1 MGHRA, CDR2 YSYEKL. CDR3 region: CASSQATGAATGELFF. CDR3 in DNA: TGCGCCAGCAGCCAGGCGACAGGGGCAGCCACCGGGGAGCTGTTTTTT.

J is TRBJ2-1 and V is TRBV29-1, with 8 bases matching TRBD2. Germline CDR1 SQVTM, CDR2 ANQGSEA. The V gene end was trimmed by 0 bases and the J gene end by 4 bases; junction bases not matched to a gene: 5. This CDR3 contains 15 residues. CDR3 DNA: TGCAGCGTTGAAGATGGGCGGGGGGCATACAATGAGCAGTTCTTC. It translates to CSVEDGRGAYNEQFF.

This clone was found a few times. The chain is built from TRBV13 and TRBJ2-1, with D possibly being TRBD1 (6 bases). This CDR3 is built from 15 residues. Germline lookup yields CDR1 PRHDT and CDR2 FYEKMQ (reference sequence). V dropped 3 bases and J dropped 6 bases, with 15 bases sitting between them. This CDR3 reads CASSFGAGVSNEQFF. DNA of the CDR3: TGTGCCAGCAGCTTCGGGGCAGGGGTCTCCAATGAGCAGTTCTTC.

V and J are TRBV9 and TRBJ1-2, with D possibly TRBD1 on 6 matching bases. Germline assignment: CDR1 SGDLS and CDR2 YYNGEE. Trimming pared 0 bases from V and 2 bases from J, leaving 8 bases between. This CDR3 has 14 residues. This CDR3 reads CASSVAGGNYGYTF. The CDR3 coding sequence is TGTGCCAGCAGCGTAGCGGGGGGCAACTATGGCTACACCTTC.

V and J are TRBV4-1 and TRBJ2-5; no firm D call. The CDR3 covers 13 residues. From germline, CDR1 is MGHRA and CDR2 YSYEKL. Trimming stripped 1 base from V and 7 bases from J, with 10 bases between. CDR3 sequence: CASSQVLVGTQYF. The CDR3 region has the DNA TGCGCCAGCAGCCAAGTACTGGTAGGGACCCAGTACTTC.

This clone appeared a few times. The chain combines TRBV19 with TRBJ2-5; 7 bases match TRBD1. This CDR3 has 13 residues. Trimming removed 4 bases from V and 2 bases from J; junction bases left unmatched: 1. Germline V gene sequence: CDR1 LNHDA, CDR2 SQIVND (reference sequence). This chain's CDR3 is CASSSRGQETQYF. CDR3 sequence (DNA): TGTGCCAGTAGTAGCAGGGGGCAAGAGACCCAGTACTTC.

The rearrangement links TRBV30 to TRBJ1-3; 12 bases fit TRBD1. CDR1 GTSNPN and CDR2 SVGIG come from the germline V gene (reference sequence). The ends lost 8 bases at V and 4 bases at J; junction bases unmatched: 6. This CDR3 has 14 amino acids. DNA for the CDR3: TGTGCCGGGCGGGGACAGGGGGCCGGAAACACCATATATTTT. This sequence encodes CAGRGQGAGNTIYF.

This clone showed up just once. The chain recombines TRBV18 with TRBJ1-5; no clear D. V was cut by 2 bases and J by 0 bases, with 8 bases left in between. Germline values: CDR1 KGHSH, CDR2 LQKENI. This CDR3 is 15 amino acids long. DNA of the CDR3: TGTGCCAGCTCACCAGGGTTCAATAGCAATCAGCCCCAGCATTTT. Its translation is CASSPGFNSNQPQHF.

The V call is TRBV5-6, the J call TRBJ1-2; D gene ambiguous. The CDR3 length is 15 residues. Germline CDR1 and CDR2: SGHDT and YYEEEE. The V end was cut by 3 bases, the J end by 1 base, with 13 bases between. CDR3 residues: CASSSRATLNYGYTF. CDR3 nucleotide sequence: TGTGCCAGCAGCTCCCGGGCCACCCTTAACTATGGCTACACCTTC.

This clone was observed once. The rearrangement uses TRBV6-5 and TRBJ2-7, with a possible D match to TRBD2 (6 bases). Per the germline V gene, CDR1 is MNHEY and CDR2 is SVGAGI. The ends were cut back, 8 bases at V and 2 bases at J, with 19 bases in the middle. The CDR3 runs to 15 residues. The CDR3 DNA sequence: TGTGCCAGCTCTTATTTTGCGGGGATCGCCTACGAGCAGTACTTC. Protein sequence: CASSYFAGIAYEQYF.

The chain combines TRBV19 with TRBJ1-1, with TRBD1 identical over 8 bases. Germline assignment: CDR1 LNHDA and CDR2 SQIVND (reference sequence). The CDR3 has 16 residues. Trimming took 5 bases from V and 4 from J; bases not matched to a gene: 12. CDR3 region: CASSADRVPMGTEAFF. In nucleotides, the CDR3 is TGTGCCAGTAGTGCGGACAGGGTCCCTATGGGCACTGAAGCTTTCTTT. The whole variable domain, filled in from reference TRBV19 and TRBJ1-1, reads DGGITQSPKYLFRKEGQNVTLSCEQNLNHDAMYWYRQDPGQGLRLIYYSQIVNDFQKGDIAEGYSVSREKKESFPLTVTSAQKNPTAFYLCASSADRVPMGTEAFFGQGTRLTVV.

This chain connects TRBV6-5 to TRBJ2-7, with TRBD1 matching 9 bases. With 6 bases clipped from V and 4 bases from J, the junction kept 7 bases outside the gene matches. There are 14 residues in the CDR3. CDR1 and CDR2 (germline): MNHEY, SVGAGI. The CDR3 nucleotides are TGTGCCAGCAGGGAGGGACAGGGTTGGTACGAGCAGTACTTC. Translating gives CASREGQGWYEQYF.

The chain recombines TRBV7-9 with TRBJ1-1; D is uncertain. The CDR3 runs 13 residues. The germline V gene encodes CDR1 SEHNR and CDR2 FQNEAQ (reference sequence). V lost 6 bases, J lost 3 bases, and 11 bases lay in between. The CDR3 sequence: CASRPGRDTEAFF. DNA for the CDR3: TGTGCCAGCAGACCCGGGCGGGACACTGAAGCTTTCTTT.

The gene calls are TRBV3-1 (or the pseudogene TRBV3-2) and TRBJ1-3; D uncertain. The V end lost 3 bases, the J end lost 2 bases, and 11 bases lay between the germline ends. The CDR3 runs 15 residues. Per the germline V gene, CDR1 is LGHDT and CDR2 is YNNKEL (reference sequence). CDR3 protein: CASSQLVGTGNTIYF. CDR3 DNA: TGTGCCAGCAGCCAGTTGGTGGGAACTGGAAACACCATATATTTT.

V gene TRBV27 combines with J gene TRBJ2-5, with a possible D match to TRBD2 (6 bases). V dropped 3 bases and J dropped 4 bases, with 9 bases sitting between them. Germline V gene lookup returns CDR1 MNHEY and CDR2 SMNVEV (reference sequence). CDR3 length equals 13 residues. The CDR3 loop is CASSLAGRETQYF. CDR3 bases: TGTGCCAGCAGTTTGGCGGGGCGAGAGACCCAGTACTTC.

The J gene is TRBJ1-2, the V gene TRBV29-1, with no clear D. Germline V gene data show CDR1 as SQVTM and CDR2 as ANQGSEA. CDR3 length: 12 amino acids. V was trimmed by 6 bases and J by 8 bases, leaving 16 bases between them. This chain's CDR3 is CSVPGQAGGYTF. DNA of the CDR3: TGCAGCGTCCCGGGCCAGGCGGGGGGCTACACCTTC.

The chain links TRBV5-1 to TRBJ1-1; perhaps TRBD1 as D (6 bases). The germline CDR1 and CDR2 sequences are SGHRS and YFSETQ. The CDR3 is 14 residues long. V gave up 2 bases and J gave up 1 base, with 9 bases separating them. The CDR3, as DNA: TGCGCCAGCAGCTTACAGGGTCCGAACACTGAAGCTTTCTTT. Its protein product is CASSLQGPNTEAFF.

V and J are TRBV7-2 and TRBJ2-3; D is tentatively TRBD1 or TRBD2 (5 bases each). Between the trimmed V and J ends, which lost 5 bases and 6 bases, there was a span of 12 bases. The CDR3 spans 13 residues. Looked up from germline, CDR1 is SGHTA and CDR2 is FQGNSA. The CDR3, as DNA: TGTGCCAGCAGCGGGAGATCAGGGGATACGCAGTATTTT. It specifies CASSGRSGDTQYF.

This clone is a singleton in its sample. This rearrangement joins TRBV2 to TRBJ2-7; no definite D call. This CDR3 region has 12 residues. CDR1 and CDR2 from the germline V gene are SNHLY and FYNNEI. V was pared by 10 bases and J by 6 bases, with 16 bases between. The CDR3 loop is CATPDGRGEQYF. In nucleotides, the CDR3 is TGTGCCACTCCGGACGGACGCGGCGAGCAGTACTTC.

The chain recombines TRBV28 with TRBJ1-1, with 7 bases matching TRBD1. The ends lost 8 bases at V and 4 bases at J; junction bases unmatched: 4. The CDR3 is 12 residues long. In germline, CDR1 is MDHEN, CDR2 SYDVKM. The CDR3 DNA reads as TGTGCCAGCCGACAGGGTTTCACTGAAGCTTTCTTT. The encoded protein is CASRQGFTEAFF.

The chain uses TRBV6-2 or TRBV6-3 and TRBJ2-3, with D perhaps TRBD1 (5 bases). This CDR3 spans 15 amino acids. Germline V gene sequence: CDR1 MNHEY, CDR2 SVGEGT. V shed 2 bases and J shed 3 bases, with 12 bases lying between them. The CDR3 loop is CASSYDSRLTDTQYF. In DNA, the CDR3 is TGTGCCAGCAGTTACGACAGCCGGTTGACAGATACGCAGTATTTT.

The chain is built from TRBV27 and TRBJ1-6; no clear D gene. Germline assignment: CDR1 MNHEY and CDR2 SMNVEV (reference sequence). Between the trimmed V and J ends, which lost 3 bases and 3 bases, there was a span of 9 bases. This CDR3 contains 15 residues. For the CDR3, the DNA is TGTGCCAGCAGTTTTATGGGCGACTATAATTCACCCCTCCACTTT. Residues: CASSFMGDYNSPLHF.

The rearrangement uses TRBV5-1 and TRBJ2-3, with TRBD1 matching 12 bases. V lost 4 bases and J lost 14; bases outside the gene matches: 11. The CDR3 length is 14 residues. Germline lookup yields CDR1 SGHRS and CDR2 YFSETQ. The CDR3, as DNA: TGCGCCAGCAGCCAGGGACAGGGGGCGGAGGTAACGTATTTT. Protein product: CASSQGQGAEVTYF.

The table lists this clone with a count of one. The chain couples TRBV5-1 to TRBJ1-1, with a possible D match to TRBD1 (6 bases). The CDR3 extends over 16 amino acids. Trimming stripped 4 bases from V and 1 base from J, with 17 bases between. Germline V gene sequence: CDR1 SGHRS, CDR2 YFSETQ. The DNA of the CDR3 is TGCGCCAGCAGCCTCCCCATCGGGACACGGAACACTGAAGCTTTCTTT. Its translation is CASSLPIGTRNTEAFF.